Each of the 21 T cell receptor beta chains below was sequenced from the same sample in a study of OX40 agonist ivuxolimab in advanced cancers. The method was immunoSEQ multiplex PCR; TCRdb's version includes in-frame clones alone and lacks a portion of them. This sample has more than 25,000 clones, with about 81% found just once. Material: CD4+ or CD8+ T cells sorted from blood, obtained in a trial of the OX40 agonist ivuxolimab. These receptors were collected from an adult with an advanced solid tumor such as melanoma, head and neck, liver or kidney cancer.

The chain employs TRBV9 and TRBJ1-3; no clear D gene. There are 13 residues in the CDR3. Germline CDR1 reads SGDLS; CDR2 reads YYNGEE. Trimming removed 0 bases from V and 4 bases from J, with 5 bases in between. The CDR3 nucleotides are TGTGCCAGCAGCGTAGGATCAGGAAACACCATATATTTT. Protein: CASSVGSGNTIYF.

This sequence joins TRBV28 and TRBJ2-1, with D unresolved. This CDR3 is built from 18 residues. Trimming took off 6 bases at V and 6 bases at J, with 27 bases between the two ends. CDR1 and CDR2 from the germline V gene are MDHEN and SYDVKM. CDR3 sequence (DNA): TGTGCCAGCAGCATTACCCCTACTATACGCCTACAGAGCAATGAGCAGTTCTTC. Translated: CASSITPTIRLQSNEQFF. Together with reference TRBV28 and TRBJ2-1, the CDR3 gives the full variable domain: DVKVTQSSRYLVKRTGEKVFLECVQDMDHENMFWYRQDPGLGLRLIYFSYDVKMKEKGDIPEGYSVSREKKERFSLILESASTNQTSMYLCASSITPTIRLQSNEQFFGPGTRLTVL.

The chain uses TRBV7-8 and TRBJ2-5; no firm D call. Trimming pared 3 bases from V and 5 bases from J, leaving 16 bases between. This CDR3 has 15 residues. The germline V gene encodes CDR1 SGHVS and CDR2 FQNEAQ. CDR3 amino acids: CASSFRGRAAETQYF. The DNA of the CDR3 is TGTGCCAGCAGCTTCCGTGGACGGGCAGCGGAGACCCAGTACTTC. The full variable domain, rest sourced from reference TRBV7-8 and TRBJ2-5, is GAGVSQSPRYKVAKRGQDVALRCDPISGHVSLFWYQQALGQGPEFLTYFQNEAQLDKSGLPSDRFFAERPEGSVSTLKIQRTQQEDSAVYLCASSFRGRAAETQYFGPGTRLLVL.

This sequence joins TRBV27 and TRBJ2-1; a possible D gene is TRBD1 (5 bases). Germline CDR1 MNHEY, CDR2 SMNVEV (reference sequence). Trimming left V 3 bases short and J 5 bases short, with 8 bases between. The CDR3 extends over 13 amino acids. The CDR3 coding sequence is TGTGCCAGCAGTTTGGTAGGGGACAATGAGCAGTTCTTC. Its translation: CASSLVGDNEQFF.

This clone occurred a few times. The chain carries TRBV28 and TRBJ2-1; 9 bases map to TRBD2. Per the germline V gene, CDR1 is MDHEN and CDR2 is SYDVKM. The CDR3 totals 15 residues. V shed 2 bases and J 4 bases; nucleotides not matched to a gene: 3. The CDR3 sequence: CASSLGAGGYNEQFF. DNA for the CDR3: TGTGCCAGCAGTTTAGGAGCGGGGGGTTACAATGAGCAGTTCTTC.

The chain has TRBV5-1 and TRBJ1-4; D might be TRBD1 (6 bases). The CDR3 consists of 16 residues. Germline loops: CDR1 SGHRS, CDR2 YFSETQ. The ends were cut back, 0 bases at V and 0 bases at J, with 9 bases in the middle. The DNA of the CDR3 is TGCGCCAGCAGCTTGGGTCCAGGGGCAACTAATGAAAAACTGTTTTTT. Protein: CASSLGPGATNEKLFF.

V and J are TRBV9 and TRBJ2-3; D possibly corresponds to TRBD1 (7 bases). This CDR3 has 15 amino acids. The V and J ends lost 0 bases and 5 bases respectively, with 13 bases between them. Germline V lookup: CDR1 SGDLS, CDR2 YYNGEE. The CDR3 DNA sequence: TGTGCCAGCAGCGTAGATGTGCAGGGGGGAGATACGCAGTATTTT. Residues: CASSVDVQGGDTQYF.

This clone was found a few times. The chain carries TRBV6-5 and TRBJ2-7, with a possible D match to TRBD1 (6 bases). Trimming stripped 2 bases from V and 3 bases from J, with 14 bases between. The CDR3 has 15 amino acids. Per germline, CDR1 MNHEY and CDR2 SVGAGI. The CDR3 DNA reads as TGTGCCAGCAGTTACATGGCAGGGGATAGCTACGAGCAGTACTTC. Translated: CASSYMAGDSYEQYF.

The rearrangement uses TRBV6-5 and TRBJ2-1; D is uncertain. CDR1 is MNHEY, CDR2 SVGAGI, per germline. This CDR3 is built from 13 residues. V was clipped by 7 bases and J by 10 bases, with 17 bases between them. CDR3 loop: CASTHRAAGEQFF. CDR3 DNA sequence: TGTGCCAGCACCCACCGGGCCGCCGGCGAGCAGTTCTTC.

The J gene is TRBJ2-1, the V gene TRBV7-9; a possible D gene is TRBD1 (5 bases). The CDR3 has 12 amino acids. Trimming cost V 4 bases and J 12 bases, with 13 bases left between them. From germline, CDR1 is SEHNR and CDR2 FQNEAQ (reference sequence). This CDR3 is CASSYQMQGQFF. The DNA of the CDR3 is TGTGCCAGCAGCTATCAGATGCAGGGGCAGTTCTTC.

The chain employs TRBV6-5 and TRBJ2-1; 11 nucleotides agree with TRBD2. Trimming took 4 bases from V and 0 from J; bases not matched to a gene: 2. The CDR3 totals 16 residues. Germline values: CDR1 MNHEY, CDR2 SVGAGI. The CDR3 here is CASSFLAGGSYNEQFF. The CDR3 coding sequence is TGTGCCAGCAGTTTCCTAGCGGGAGGCTCCTACAATGAGCAGTTCTTC.

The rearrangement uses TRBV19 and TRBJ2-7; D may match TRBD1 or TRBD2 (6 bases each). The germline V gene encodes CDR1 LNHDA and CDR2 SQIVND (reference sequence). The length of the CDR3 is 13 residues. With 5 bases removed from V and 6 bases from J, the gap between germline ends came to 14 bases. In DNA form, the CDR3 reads TGTGCCAGTAGTGCAAGGGGGGCAGGCGAGCAGTACTTC. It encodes CASSARGAGEQYF.

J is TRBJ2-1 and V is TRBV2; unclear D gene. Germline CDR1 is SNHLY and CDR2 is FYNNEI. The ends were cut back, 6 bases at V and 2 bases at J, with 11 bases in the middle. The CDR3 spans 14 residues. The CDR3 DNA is TGTGCCAGCAGAGGGCAGGAGCCCTACAATGAGCAGTTCTTC. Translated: CASRGQEPYNEQFF.

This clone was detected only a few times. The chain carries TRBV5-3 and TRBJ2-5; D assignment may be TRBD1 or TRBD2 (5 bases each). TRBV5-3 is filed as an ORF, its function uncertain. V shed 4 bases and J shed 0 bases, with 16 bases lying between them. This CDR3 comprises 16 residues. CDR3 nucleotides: TGTGCCAGAAGCGGACGTAGGGACCGACACCAAGAGACCCAGTACTTC. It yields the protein CARSGRRDRHQETQYF.

DNA for the CDR3: TGTGCCAGCAGCCCGTCGACCCAATCCTACGAGCAGTACTTC. Its protein is CASSPSTQSYEQYF. The chain carries TRBV13 and TRBJ2-7; D is ambiguous. The length of the CDR3 is 14 residues. The V and J ends lost 5 bases and 1 base respectively, with 12 bases between them. Per germline, CDR1 PRHDT and CDR2 FYEKMQ (reference sequence). Complete variable domain (other parts from reference TRBV13 and TRBJ2-7): AAGVIQSPRHLIKEKRETATLKCYPIPRHDTVYWYQQGPGQDPQFLISFYEKMQSDKGSIPDRFSAQQFSDYHSELNMSSLELGDSALYFCASSPSTQSYEQYFGPGTRLTVT.

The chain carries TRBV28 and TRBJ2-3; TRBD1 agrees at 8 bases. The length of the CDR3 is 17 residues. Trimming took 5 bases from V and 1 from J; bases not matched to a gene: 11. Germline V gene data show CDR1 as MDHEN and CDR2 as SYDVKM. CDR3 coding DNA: TGTGCCAGCAGTCCGACGCCAGGGGGCGCGGGCACAGATACGCAGTATTTT. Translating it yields CASSPTPGGAGTDTQYF.

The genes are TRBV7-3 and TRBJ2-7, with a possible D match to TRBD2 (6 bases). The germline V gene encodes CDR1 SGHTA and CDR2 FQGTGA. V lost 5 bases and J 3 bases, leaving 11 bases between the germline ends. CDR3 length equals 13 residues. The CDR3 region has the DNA TGTGCCAGCAGCCTGGGACTTTACTACGAGCAGTACTTC. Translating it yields CASSLGLYYEQYF.

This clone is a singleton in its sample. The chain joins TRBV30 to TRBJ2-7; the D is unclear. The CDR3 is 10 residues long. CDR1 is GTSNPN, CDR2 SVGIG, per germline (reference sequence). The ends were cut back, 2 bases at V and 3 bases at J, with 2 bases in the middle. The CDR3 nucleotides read TGTGCCTGGAGTAGCTACGAGCAGTACTTC. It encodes CAWSSYEQYF.

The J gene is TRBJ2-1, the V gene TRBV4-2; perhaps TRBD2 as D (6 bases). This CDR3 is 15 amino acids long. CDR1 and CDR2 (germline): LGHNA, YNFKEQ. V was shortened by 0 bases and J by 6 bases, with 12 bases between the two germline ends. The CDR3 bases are TGTGCCAGCAGCCAAGAGACACTGGGGGGCAATGAGCAGTTCTTC. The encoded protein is CASSQETLGGNEQFF.

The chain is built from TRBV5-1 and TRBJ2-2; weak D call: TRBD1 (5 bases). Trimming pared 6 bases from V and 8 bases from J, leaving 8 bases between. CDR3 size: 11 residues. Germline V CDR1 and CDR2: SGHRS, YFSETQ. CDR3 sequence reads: CASTYRGELFF. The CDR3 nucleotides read TGCGCCAGCACCTACAGGGGGGAGCTGTTTTTT.

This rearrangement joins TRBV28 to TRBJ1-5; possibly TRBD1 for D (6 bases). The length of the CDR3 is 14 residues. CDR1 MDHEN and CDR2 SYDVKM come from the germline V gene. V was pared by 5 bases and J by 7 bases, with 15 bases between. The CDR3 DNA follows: TGTGCCAGCAGTCAAAGGACAGCGGCCCAGCCCCAGCATTTT. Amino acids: CASSQRTAAQPQHF.